The text below deals with one T cell receptor beta chain. PCR amplification relied on 60 Vbeta primers (plus 13 Jbeta primers). Using immunoSEQ multiplex PCR, the repertoire was profiled, and TCRdb retains in-frame clones only, with some absent. The sample includes 150,000 to 200,000 clones, approximately 80% seen only once; the top ten take 1.5% to 2%. These data are taken from a study of cytomegalovirus exposure and HLA in healthy donors. The CDR3 is 11 amino acids. Trimming shortened V by 6 bases and J by 3 bases, and 6 bases separated the two germline ends. The V gene's germline CDR1 is SNHLY and CDR2 FYNNEI.

Sequencing was carried out using PBMCs. The sequence was obtained from a woman aged 25 to 39 in good health and CMV-seronegative. The chain is built from TRBV2 and TRBJ2-7, with D unclear. The CDR3 sequence: CASSAIYEQYF. In DNA, the CDR3 is TGTGCCAGCAGCGCTATCTACGAGCAGTACTTC.